Below, 30 T cell receptor beta chains from the same sample are listed, as sequenced in a study of shared clonotypes between healthy human individuals. TCRdb keeps only in-frame clones here, not all; method: immunoSEQ multiplex PCR. Among some 1 million clones, about 80% were seen once, and the ten largest hold approximately 1.5%. The material sequenced was memory CD4+ T cells sorted from blood. Subset of the sample: CD45RA-negative fraction. The receptor source for this set is a man in his late teens or twenties in good health.

The V gene is TRBV7-2, the J gene TRBJ2-4; D remains unclear. V was clipped by 5 bases and J by 6 bases, with 17 bases between them. The CDR3 spans 15 residues. Germline V gene data show CDR1 as SGHTA and CDR2 as FQGNSA. For the CDR3, the DNA is TGTGCCAGCAGCCCCAAAGCTAGGCCGCGAAACATTCAGTACTTC. It codes for CASSPKARPRNIQYF.

The V gene is TRBV21-1, the J gene TRBJ1-5. TRBV21-1 is reported as a pseudogene. The CDR3 consists of 11 residues. Here the CDR3 reads CASLRGTTQHF. CDR3 coding DNA: TGTGCCAGCCTGCGAGGGACGACCCAGCATTTT.

This clone was seen a few times. The chain joins TRBV7-8 to TRBJ1-4, with no clear D. V lost 2 bases and J 0 bases, leaving 7 bases between the germline ends. There are 15 residues in the CDR3. Germline lookup yields CDR1 SGHVS and CDR2 FQNEAQ. CDR3 nucleotides: TGTGCCAGCAGCTTATTTGGCGCAACTAATGAAAAACTGTTTTTT. Its translation is CASSLFGATNEKLFF.

This clone has at least ten counts. The same CDR3 can be traced to other DNA sequences in this sample. V is TRBV28 and J is TRBJ2-7; D gene unclear. CDR1 MDHEN and CDR2 SYDVKM come from the germline V gene. The CDR3 sequence is 12 residues long. The ends were cut back, 5 bases at V and 2 bases at J, with 7 bases in the middle. The CDR3 DNA reads TGTGCCAGCAGTCCCCCAGCCTACGAGCAGTACTTC. Its translation: CASSPPAYEQYF.

With regard to this clone: This CDR3 is also generated by other DNA sequences in the sample. The chain employs TRBV28 and TRBJ2-7; 9 positions match TRBD1. CDR3 length: 14 residues. CDR1 MDHEN and CDR2 SYDVKM come from the germline V gene. The junction had 7 bases not matched to a gene; V was cut back by 9 bases and J by 1 base. The CDR3 DNA reads as TGTGCCAGTAGCCGGGACAGGGCGTCCTACGAGCAGTACTTC. Its protein is CASSRDRASYEQYF.

The chain recombines TRBV5-1 with TRBJ2-7; TRBD2 matches 7 bases. Germline V lookup: CDR1 SGHRS, CDR2 YFSETQ. The CDR3 extends over 14 amino acids. V was clipped by 2 bases and J by 3 bases; unmatched bases: 5. As DNA, the CDR3 is TGCGCCAGCAGCTTCGCGGGGGACGTCTACGAGCAGTACTTC. Translating it yields CASSFAGDVYEQYF.

V and J are TRBV10-2 and TRBJ1-2; 10 bases align to TRBD1. The CDR3 consists of 13 residues. The trim removed 4 bases at V and 6 bases at J, leaving 2 bases unmatched. The germline V gene encodes CDR1 WSHSY and CDR2 SAAADI. The CDR3 DNA is TGCGCCAGCAGTGTGGGACAGGGGAATGGCTACACCTTC. Encoded protein: CASSVGQGNGYTF.

This clone was counted between two and nine times. Distinct nucleotide sequences in the sample also encode this CDR3. The chain carries TRBV10-1 and TRBJ1-1; D unresolved. This CDR3 comprises 13 residues. The V gene lost 6 bases and the J gene lost 0 bases, with 8 bases spanning the gap. Germline V gives CDR1 WNHNN, CDR2 SYGVQD (reference sequence). In nucleotides, the CDR3 is TGCGCCAGCAGCGAAAACATGAACACTGAAGCTTTCTTT. This codes for CASSENMNTEAFF.

V usage is TRBV7-2 and J usage is TRBJ2-5, with D perhaps matching TRBD2 (6 bases). CDR3 length equals 13 residues. Germline-derived CDR1 and CDR2 are SGHTA and FQGNSA. The V end was cut by 4 bases, the J end by 5 bases, with 11 bases between. The CDR3 region is CASSSYRGETQYF. The CDR3 DNA sequence: TGTGCCAGCAGCTCCTACCGGGGGGAGACCCAGTACTTC.

V usage is TRBV7-3 and J usage is TRBJ2-7; D uncertain. Trimming left V 3 bases short and J 6 bases short, with 12 bases between. Per the germline V gene, CDR1 is SGHTA and CDR2 is FQGTGA. The CDR3 covers 13 residues. The DNA for the CDR3 is TGTGCCAGCAGCTTCGGTGGGGTAGGCGAGCAGTACTTC. This codes for CASSFGGVGEQYF.

The chain carries TRBV4-1 and TRBJ2-1; D is perhaps TRBD2 (6 bases). Trimming removed 4 bases at V and 0 bases at J, with 13 bases between. This CDR3 contains 16 residues. The germline CDR1 and CDR2 sequences are MGHRA and YSYEKL. For the CDR3, the DNA is TGCGCCAGCAGCCCACTTCTAGCGAGCTCCTACAATGAGCAGTTCTTC. The encoded protein is CASSPLLASSYNEQFF.

The CDR3 loop is CASTAEGVSETQYF. The CDR3 DNA follows: TGTGCCAGCACCGCAGAGGGAGTGTCGGAGACCCAGTACTTC. The chain has TRBV9 and TRBJ2-5; maybe TRBD2 (5 bases). The CDR3 sequence is 14 residues long. Per the germline V gene, CDR1 is SGDLS and CDR2 is YYNGEE. The ends were cut back, 6 bases at V and 5 bases at J, with 17 bases in the middle.

The genes are TRBV9 and TRBJ1-3, with 7 bases identical to TRBD1. In germline, CDR1 is SGDLS, CDR2 YYNGEE. This CDR3 comprises 15 residues. V trimming: 4 bases; J trimming: 4 bases; junction bases outside the gene matches: 8. CDR3 protein: CASSTQGVSGNTIYF. The CDR3 DNA sequence: TGTGCCAGCAGCACCCAGGGGGTTTCAGGAAACACCATATATTTT.

The V call is TRBV4-1, the J call TRBJ2-6; no clear D. This CDR3 has 15 residues. Germline V gives CDR1 MGHRA, CDR2 YSYEKL. V dropped 5 bases and J dropped 2 bases, with 10 bases sitting between them. The CDR3 spells CASSLREAGANVLTF. The CDR3, as DNA: TGCGCCAGCAGCTTGCGTGAGGCTGGGGCCAACGTCCTGACTTTC.

V and J are TRBV12-5 and TRBJ2-7, with 10 bases that match TRBD1. The length of the CDR3 is 15 residues. V shed 1 base, J shed 5 bases, and the junction held 5 bases outside the gene matches. The germline V gene encodes CDR1 LGHNT and CDR2 FRNRAP. As DNA, the CDR3 is TGTGCTAGTGGTTTGGGGACAGGGGGTACCCACGAGCAGTACTTC. Its translation is CASGLGTGGTHEQYF.

This chain joins TRBV7-2 and TRBJ1-3; a possible D gene is TRBD1 (5 bases). This CDR3 comprises 16 residues. Germline V lookup: CDR1 SGHTA, CDR2 FQGNSA. V lost 5 bases to trimming and J lost 2 bases, with 16 bases between them. CDR3 sequence (DNA): TGTGCCAGCAGCACCGCAGGGATAGGAGCTGGAAACACCATATATTTT. Residues: CASSTAGIGAGNTIYF. The whole variable domain, filled in from reference TRBV7-2 and TRBJ1-3, reads GAGVSQSPSNKVTEKGKDVELRCDPISGHTALYWYRQSLGQGLEFLIYFQGNSAPDKSGLPSDRFSAERTGGSVSTLTIQRTQQEDSAVYLCASSTAGIGAGNTIYFGEGSWLTVV.

The chain uses TRBV19 and TRBJ1-3; D gene uncertain. The germline CDR1 and CDR2 sequences are LNHDA and SQIVND (reference sequence). The CDR3 sequence is 14 residues long. V shed 8 bases and J shed 4 bases, with 15 bases lying between them. CDR3 amino acids: CASGMGSSGNTIYF. CDR3 coding DNA: TGTGCCAGTGGAATGGGGTCGTCCGGAAACACCATATATTTT.

This chain links TRBV9 with TRBJ1-2, with 7 bases aligning to TRBD1. With 2 bases clipped from V and 8 bases from J, the junction kept 6 bases outside the gene matches. The CDR3 length is 13 residues. Germline-derived CDR1 and CDR2 are SGDLS and YYNGEE. The CDR3 bases are TGTGCCAGCAGCGTTGAGGGGGCTTGGGGCTACACCTTC. Translated, it gives CASSVEGAWGYTF.

CDR3 loop: CASARDISGNTIYF. As DNA, the CDR3 is TGTGCTAGCGCCAGGGATATCTCTGGAAACACCATATATTTT. The V gene is TRBV12-5, the J gene TRBJ1-3, with D maybe TRBD1 (5 bases). The germline V gene encodes CDR1 LGHNT and CDR2 FRNRAP. The CDR3 runs to 14 residues. The V gene lost 9 bases and the J gene lost 0 bases, with 12 bases spanning the gap.

This clone was observed once. The J gene is TRBJ2-5, the V gene TRBV5-4; D gene uncertain. V lost 7 bases to trimming and J lost 2 bases, with 12 bases between them. CDR1 is SGHNT and CDR2 is YYREEE in the germline V gene (reference sequence). The length of the CDR3 is 13 residues. For the CDR3, the DNA is TGTGCCAGCCGGCCCGGCAGTCAAGAGACCCAGTACTTC. Its protein is CASRPGSQETQYF.

This chain joins TRBV18 and TRBJ2-7; possibly TRBD1 for D (6 bases). With 2 bases removed from V and 3 bases from J, the gap between germline ends came to 11 bases. The CDR3 runs 14 residues. The germline gives CDR1 KGHSH, CDR2 LQKENI. Written as DNA, the CDR3 is TGTGCCAGCTCACCAACGGCAGGGGTCTACGAGCAGTACTTC. This codes for CASSPTAGVYEQYF.

The V call is TRBV6-6, the J call TRBJ1-1; D remains unclear. The CDR3 spans 13 residues. Trimming took off 4 bases at V and 8 bases at J, with 14 bases between the two ends. Germline V gene data show CDR1 as MNHNY and CDR2 as SVGAGI (reference sequence). CDR3 in amino acids: CASSSPAMGEAFF. CDR3 bases: TGTGCCAGCAGTTCTCCGGCCATGGGGGAAGCTTTCTTT.

The CDR3: CASSLAGGAGQPQHF. CDR3 sequence (DNA): TGCGCCAGCAGCTTGGCTGGGGGAGCGGGCCAGCCCCAGCATTTT. The rearrangement links TRBV5-1 to TRBJ1-5; D perhaps matches TRBD1 (5 bases). The V end was cut by 0 bases, the J end by 7 bases, with 14 bases between. The germline gives CDR1 SGHRS, CDR2 YFSETQ. The CDR3 extends over 15 amino acids.

The genes are TRBV6-1 and TRBJ2-7; no clear D gene. This CDR3 contains 13 residues. The germline gives CDR1 MNHNS, CDR2 SASEGT. Trimming removed 6 bases from V and 6 bases from J, with 15 bases in between. The CDR3 nucleotides read TGTGCCAGCAGGGGCCCCCTATCCCCCGAGCAGTACTTC. Protein product: CASRGPLSPEQYF.

This clone was recorded once. This chain joins TRBV2 and TRBJ2-2; 7 bases fit TRBD1. V lost 2 bases, J lost 4 bases, and 4 bases stayed unmatched. CDR3 size: 15 residues. Germline CDR1 and CDR2: SNHLY and FYNNEI. CDR3 DNA: TGTGCCAGCAGTGAAAGGGGGACAGTCACCGGGGAGCTGTTTTTT. Residues: CASSERGTVTGELFF.

Here the CDR3 DNA reads TGTGCCAGCAGCCCAGGACTCGGCGGGGATACGCAGTATTTT. As protein: CASSPGLGGDTQYF. This chain uses TRBV7-2 with TRBJ2-3, with D perhaps TRBD2 (5 bases). Deletions cut 5 bases from V and 6 bases from J, with 15 bases between. From germline, CDR1 is SGHTA and CDR2 FQGNSA. This CDR3 spans 14 amino acids.

Concerning this clone: A read error may be the cause here, since a much bigger clone is one base away. The rearrangement links TRBV5-4 to TRBJ1-1; tentative D call: TRBD1 (5 bases). Germline V gene data show CDR1 as SGHNT and CDR2 as YYREEE (reference sequence). The V and J ends lost 0 bases and 1 base respectively, with 7 bases between them. This CDR3 is 14 amino acids long. CDR3 in amino acids: CASSLGRANTEAFF. The CDR3 coding sequence is TGTGCCAGCAGCTTGGGCAGGGCGAACACTGAAGCTTTCTTT. The full variable domain, in which reference TRBV5-4 and TRBJ1-1 provide the parts outside the CDR3, is ETGVTQSPTHLIKTRGQQVTLRCSSQSGHNTVSWYQQALGQGPQFIFQYYREEENGRGNFPPRFSGLQFPNYSSELNVNALELDDSALYLCASSLGRANTEAFFGQGTRLTVV.

This clone was found once. The chain joins TRBV10-3 to TRBJ1-2, with D possibly being TRBD1 (6 bases). CDR1 and CDR2 from the germline V gene are ENHRY and SYGVKD. The CDR3 contains 13 residues. V lost 11 bases to trimming and J lost 7 bases, with 20 bases between them. DNA of the CDR3: TGTGCCGTTTCAGGGGTAGGCGGCATTGGCTACACCTTC. As protein: CAVSGVGGIGYTF.

V usage is TRBV10-1 and J usage is TRBJ1-4; the D is unclear. The V end was cut by 6 bases, the J end by 5 bases, with 13 bases between. This CDR3 has 14 amino acids. Germline lookup yields CDR1 WNHNN and CDR2 SYGVQD (reference sequence). CDR3 coding DNA: TGCGCCAGCAGGACCACACGAATCAATGAAAAACTGTTTTTT. It specifies CASRTTRINEKLFF.

The CDR3 loop is CASSLGSSSTDTQYF. The CDR3 nucleotides read TGTGCCAGCAGCTTGGGTTCTTCTAGCACAGATACGCAGTATTTT. The chain employs TRBV11-2 and TRBJ2-3; D gene uncertain. The V gene lost 3 bases and the J gene lost 0 bases, with 10 bases spanning the gap. In germline, CDR1 is SGHAT, CDR2 FQNNGV. CDR3 length: 15 amino acids.